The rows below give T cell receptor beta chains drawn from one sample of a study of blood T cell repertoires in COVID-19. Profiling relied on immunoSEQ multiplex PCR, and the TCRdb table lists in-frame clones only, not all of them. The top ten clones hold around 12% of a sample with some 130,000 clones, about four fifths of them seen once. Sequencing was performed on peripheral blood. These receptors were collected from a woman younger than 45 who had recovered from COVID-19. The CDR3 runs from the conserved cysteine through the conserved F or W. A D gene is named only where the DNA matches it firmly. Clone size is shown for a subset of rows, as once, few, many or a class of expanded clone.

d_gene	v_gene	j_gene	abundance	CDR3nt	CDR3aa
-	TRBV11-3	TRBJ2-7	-	TGTGCCAGCAGCTTAGCTCAGGGTTACGAGCAGTACTTC	CASSLAQGYEQYF
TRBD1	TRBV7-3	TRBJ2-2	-	TGTGCCAGCAGCCCACAACAGGGGACCCTTTCCACCGGGGAGCTGTTTTTT	CASSPQQGTLSTGELFF
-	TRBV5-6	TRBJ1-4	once	TGTGCCAGCAGCCTAAGCCCCGGAGAGGGTGAAAAACTGTTTTTT	CASSLSPGEGEKLFF
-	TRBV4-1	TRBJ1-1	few	TGCGCCAGCAGCCAGGCAAGAGAGGACACTGAAGCTTTCTTT	CASSQAREDTEAFF
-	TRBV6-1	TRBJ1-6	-	TGTGCCAGCAGTGAAGCAGGGGTCGGAAGGAGCTCCTATAATTCACCCCTCCACTTT	CASSEAGVGRSSYNSPLHF
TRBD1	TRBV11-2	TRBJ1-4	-	TGTGCCAGCAGCTTAGATGTAGCACAGGGGAGGGAAAAACTGTTTTTT	CASSLDVAQGREKLFF
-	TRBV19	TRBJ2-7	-	TGTGCCAGTAGCCCCTTTCTACGCCTACCCTACGAGCAGTACTTC	CASSPFLRLPYEQYF
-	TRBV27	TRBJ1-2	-	TGTGCCAGCAGTTCCCCCGGGCGGGGGAACTATGGCTACACCTTC	CASSSPGRGNYGYTF
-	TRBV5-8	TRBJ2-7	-	TGTGCCAGCAGCTTGCGCGGGTCCTACGAGCAGTACTTC	CASSLRGSYEQYF
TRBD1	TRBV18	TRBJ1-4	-	TGTGCCAGCTCTCTCGACAGGGGGAAAGAAAAACTGTTTTTT	CASSLDRGKEKLFF
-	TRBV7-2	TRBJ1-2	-	TGTGCCAGCAGCGCCGGGACTGGGGGCTACACCTTC	CASSAGTGGYTF
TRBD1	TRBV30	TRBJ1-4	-	TGTGCCTGGAGTCCAGGGGGTAATGAAAAACTGTTTTTT	CAWSPGGNEKLFF
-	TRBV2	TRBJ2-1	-	TGTGCCAGCAGTGAAAGGAGCTCCTACAATGAGCAGTTCTTC	CASSERSSYNEQFF
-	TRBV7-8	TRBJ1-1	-	TGTGCCAGCAGCCCCTCCAGGAAGACTGAAGCTTTCTTT	CASSPSRKTEAFF
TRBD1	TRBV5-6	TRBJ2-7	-	TGTGCCAGCAGCCAGGACAGGGGCTACTACGAGCAGTACTTC	CASSQDRGYYEQYF
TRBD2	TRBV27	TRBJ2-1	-	TGTGCCAGCAGTCTAGAAAGACTAGCGGGAGTAGGGAATGAGCAGTTCTTC	CASSLERLAGVGNEQFF